The sequence of this T cell receptor (beta chain) was determined in a study of identical twins. Per the germline V gene, CDR1 is LNHNV and CDR2 is YYDKDF (reference sequence). Trimming left V 5 bases short and J 5 bases short, with 16 bases between. CDR3 length equals 15 residues. Findings and caveats of the study: Interpretation of the results relied on cross-sectional statistical analysis and not on following the same donors. For cord blood, abundant beta clonotypes had fewer insertions, unlike memory repertoires, which showed none.

TCRdb itself ran the 5' RACE reads through MiXCR, one entry per CDR3 protein. The table includes around 480,000 distinct CDR3 sequences, 14% detected once. This clonotype has just a few counts. Its antigen is currently unknown. These data were likewise used in another study, on yellow fever vaccine responses in identical twins.

Sequencing input: CD4+ T cells sorted from blood. V gene TRBV15 combines with J gene TRBJ2-1; perhaps TRBD1 as D (6 bases). This receptor was taken from a woman under 30 in good health. The CDR3 DNA sequence: TGTGCCACCAGCGATCCCAGACCAGGGGACAATGAGCAGTTCTTC. This gives the protein CATSDPRPGDNEQFF.